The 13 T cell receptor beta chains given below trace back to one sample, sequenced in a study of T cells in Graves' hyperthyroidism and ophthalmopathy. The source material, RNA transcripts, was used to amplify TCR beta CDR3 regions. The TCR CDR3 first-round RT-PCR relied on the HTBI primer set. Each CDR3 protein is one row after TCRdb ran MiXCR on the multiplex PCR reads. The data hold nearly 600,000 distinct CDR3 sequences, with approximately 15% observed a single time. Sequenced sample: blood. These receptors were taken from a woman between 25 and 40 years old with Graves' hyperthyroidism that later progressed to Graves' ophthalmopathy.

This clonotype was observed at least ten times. The CDR3 sequence: CASSLQQRGGYTF. CDR3 coding DNA: TGTGCCAGCAGTTTACAACAGCGTGGAGGCTACACCTTC. The chain joins TRBV12-3 or TRBV12-4 to TRBJ1-2; no clear D. The CDR3 totals 13 residues. V lost 2 bases, J lost 8 bases, and 12 bases lay in between.

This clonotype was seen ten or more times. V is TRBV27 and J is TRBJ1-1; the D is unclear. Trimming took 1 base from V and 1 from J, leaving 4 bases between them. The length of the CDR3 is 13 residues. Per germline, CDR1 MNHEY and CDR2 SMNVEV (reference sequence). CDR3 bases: TGTGCCAGCAGTTTATTAGGGAACACTGAAGCTTTCTTT. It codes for CASSLLGNTEAFF.

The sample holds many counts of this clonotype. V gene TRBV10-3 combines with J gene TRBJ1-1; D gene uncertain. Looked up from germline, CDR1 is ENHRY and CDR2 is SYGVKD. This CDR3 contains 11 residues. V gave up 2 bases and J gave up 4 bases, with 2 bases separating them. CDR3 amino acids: CAISEPTEAFF. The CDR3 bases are TGTGCCATCAGTGAGCCCACTGAAGCTTTCTTT.

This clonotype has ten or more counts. This CDR3 reads CASSPRQNYGYTF. The CDR3 nucleotides read TGTGCCAGCAGCCCTCGACAGAACTATGGCTACACCTTC. This chain connects TRBV3-1 to TRBJ1-2; D may be TRBD1 (5 bases). Germline CDR1 and CDR2: LGHDT and YNNKEL (reference sequence). The CDR3 extends over 13 amino acids. With 4 bases removed from V and 2 bases from J, the gap between germline ends came to 8 bases.

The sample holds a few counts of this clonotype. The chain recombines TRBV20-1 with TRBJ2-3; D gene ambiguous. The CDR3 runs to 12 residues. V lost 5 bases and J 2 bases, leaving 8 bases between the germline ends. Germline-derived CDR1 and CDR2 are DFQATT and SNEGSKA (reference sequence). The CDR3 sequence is CSALRNTDTQYF. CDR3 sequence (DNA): TGCAGTGCTCTACGTAACACAGATACGCAGTATTTT.

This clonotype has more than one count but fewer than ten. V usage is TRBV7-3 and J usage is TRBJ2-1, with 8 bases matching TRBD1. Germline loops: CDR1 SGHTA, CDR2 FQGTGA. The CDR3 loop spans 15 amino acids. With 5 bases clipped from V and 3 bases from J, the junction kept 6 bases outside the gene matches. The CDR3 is CASSPTGEDYNEQFF. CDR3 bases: TGTGCCAGCAGCCCGACAGGGGAGGACTACAATGAGCAGTTCTTC.

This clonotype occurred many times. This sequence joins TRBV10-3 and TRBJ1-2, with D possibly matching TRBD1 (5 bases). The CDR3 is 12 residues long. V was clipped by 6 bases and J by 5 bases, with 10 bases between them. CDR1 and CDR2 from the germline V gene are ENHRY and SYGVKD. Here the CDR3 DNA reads TGTGCCATCAGATCGACAGAGTATGGCTACACCTTC. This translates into CAIRSTEYGYTF.

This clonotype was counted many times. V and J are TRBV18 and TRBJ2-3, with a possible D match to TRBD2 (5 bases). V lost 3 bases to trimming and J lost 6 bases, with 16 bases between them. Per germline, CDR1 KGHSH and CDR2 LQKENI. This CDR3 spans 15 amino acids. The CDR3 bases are TGTGCCAGCTCACCCCCAAGAGGGTCTAAGGATACGCAGTATTTT. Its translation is CASSPPRGSKDTQYF.

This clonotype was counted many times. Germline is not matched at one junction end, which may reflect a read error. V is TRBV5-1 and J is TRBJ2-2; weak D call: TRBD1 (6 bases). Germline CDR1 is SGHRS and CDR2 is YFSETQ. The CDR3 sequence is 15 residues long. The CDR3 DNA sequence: TGTGCCAGCAGTTTAGGGGGTACGAACACCGGGGAGCTGTTTTTT. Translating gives CASSLGGTNTGELFF.

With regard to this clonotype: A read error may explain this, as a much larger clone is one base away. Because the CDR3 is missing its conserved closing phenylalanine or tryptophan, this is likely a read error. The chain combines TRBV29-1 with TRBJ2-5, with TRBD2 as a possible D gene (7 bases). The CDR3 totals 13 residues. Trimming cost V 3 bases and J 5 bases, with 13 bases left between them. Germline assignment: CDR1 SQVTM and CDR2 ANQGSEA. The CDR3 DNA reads TGCAGCGTTGAGTTAGGGGGGGGCGAGACCCAGTACCTC. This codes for CSVELGGGETQYL.

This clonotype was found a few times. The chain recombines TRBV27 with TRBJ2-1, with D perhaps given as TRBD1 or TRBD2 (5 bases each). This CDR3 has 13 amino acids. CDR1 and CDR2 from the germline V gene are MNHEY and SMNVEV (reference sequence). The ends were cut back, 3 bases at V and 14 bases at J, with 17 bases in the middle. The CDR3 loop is CASSFSGADYKFF. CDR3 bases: TGTGCCAGCAGTTTTTCCGGGGCTGATTATAAGTTCTTC.

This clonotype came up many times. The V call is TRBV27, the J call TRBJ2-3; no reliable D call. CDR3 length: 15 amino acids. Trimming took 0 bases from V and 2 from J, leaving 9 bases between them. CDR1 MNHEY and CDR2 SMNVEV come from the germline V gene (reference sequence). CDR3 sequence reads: CASSLSPRNTDTQYF. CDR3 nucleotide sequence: TGTGCCAGCAGTTTATCGCCGCGAAACACAGATACGCAGTATTTT.

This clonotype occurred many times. The DNA for the CDR3 is TGTGCCAGCAACGGACAGGGGGAGGCGCAGCCCCAGCATTTT. Its translation: CASNGQGEAQPQHF. This chain joins TRBV2 and TRBJ1-5; 10 bases match TRBD1. Germline V gene sequence: CDR1 SNHLY, CDR2 FYNNEI. Unmatched junction bases numbered 7, after V lost 7 bases and J lost 7 bases. CDR3 length: 14 residues.